Listed below are T cell receptor beta chains from one sample, sequenced in a study of T cell responses to AZD1222 COVID-19 vaccine. TCRdb's copy holds only in-frame clones and misses some; the assay was immunoSEQ multiplex PCR. The data show roughly 150,000 clones, about 91% seen once. Specimen: peripheral blood, collected on day 0 of AZD1222 vaccination. Receptors originate from an adult in good health. Each CDR3 is given with its conserved first and last residue. D genes are given only for firm matches. Clone size is not always given. Where it is, it says once, few, many or a class for expanded clones.

-,TRBV11-1,-,TRBJ1-1,TGTGCCAGCAGCTTATCGGGCACTGAAGCTTTCTTT,CASSLSGTEAFF
-,TRBV9,-,TRBJ1-1,TGTGCCAGCACCCGGGACATGCTCACTGAAGCTTTCTTT,CASTRDMLTEAFF
-,TRBV12-3/TRBV12-4,-,TRBJ1-1,TGTGCCAGCAGACTATCAACGAACACTGAAGCTTTCTTT,CASRLSTNTEAFF
-,TRBV20-1,-,TRBJ2-1,TGCAGTGCTGCCCCGAACAATGAGCAGTTCTTC,CSAAPNNEQFF
-,TRBV29-1,-,TRBJ1-2,TGCAGCGTTGAAGTCCCCCGGGCTCAGGGCGGCTACACCTTC,CSVEVPRAQGGYTF
-,TRBV24-1,few,TRBJ2-3,TGTGCCGCGGCAGGGGGTGCGTGGGAGGGCCTACCCACAGATACGCAGTATTTT,CAAAGGAWEGLPTDTQYF
-,TRBV6-6,-,TRBJ2-7,TGTGCCAGCAGTTTCGTCCCAGGGTCGGGAGACGAGCAGTACTTC,CASSFVPGSGDEQYF
TRBD2,TRBV2,-,TRBJ2-7,TGTGCCAGCAGTGAAACCCGACTAGCGGGACGGAGCTCCTACGAGCAGTACTTC,CASSETRLAGRSSYEQYF
TRBD1,TRBV7-9,many,TRBJ2-4,TGTGCCAGCAGCGGCCAGGACAGGGGAAAGTACTTC,CASSGQDRGKYF
TRBD1,TRBV6-2/TRBV6-3,once,TRBJ1-5,TGTGCCAGCAGTTACCAACTCACCGGGACAGGGGTGGATCAGCCCCAGCATTTT,CASSYQLTGTGVDQPQHF
TRBD1,TRBV28,-,TRBJ1-5,TGTGCCAGCAGCTCGACAGGGAATCAGCAACATTTT,CASSSTGNQQHF
TRBD2,TRBV4-2,once,TRBJ2-1,TGTGCCAGCAGCCCGGTGGGGAATAGCGGGAACAATGAGCAGTTCTTC,CASSPVGNSGNNEQFF
TRBD1,TRBV25-1,-,TRBJ1-2,TGTGCCAGCAGTGAGGGTGACAGGGGAGACACCTTC,CASSEGDRGDTF
TRBD1,TRBV7-9,-,TRBJ2-3,TGTGCCAGCAGCTTAGTACAGGGGCCAGATACGCAGTATTTT,CASSLVQGPDTQYF
TRBD2,TRBV9,-,TRBJ2-3,TGTGCCAGCACGAAAGGGGGGCTAGCGGGAGCAGATACGCAGTATTTT,CASTKGGLAGADTQYF
-,TRBV19,few,TRBJ2-1,TGTGCCAGTAGTTCGGAGGGACGCAAGGAGCAGTTCTTC,CASSSEGRKEQFF
TRBD1,TRBV14,-,TRBJ2-1,TGTGCCAGCAGCCAAGCGGGACAGAGGTTTGAGCAGTTCTTC,CASSQAGQRFEQFF
-,TRBV24-1,-,TRBJ2-3,TGTGCCACCAGTGATTTAGCAACCCCCGGGACGGACTACACAGATACGCAGTATTTT,CATSDLATPGTDYTDTQYF
-,TRBV12-3/TRBV12-4,-,TRBJ1-2,TGTGCCAGCAGTTTTCCCAGGGGAGGCTACACCTTC,CASSFPRGGYTF
-,TRBV2,once,TRBJ1-5,TGTGCCAGCAGTGATGGGTACTTGAGTCAGCCCCAGCATTTT,CASSDGYLSQPQHF
TRBD1,TRBV27,-,TRBJ1-2,TGTGCCAGCAGCCTGAAATCTCAGGGGGCCGGCTATGGCTACACCTTC,CASSLKSQGAGYGYTF
-,TRBV25-1,many,TRBJ1-2,TGTGCCAGCAGTGGGGGATACGGCGGCTACACCTTC,CASSGGYGGYTF
-,TRBV5-6,-,TRBJ1-3,TGTGCCAGCAGCTTTATGGGGCAGGGGAGAAACACCATATATTTT,CASSFMGQGRNTIYF
-,TRBV7-8,-,TRBJ1-5,TGTGCCAGCAGCTCCTACGTCGGGGTCAATCAGCCCCAGCATTTT,CASSSYVGVNQPQHF
-,TRBV6-5,-,TRBJ1-2,TGTGCCAGCAGTTACTCGATTCTTAAGAGCTATGGCTACACCTTC,CASSYSILKSYGYTF
-,TRBV6-5,-,TRBJ2-7,TGTGCCAGCGGTACACTTCCGACGTCCTACGAGCAGTACTTC,CASGTLPTSYEQYF
-,TRBV21-1,-,TRBJ2-7,TGTGCCAGCAGCTCGCCTGGGATGCTAAGATACGAGCAGTACTTC,CASSSPGMLRYEQYF
-,TRBV5-5,-,TRBJ1-4,TGTGCCAGCAGCTTGAGACTGGAAAAACTGTTTTTT,CASSLRLEKLFF
-,TRBV7-2,-,TRBJ1-6,TGTGCCAGCAGCTTAGCCGCCAGGGCAACCTATAATTCACCCCTCCACTTT,CASSLAARATYNSPLHF
-,TRBV2,once,TRBJ1-5,TGTGCCAGCAGAGGGATGGGGTCCTATAGCAATCAGCCCCAGCATTTT,CASRGMGSYSNQPQHF
-,TRBV28,-,TRBJ2-2,TGTGCCAGCAGTTCCCCAGGGAGGACCGGGGAGCTGTTTTTT,CASSSPGRTGELFF
-,TRBV5-8,-,TRBJ1-3,TGTGCCAGCAGCTTGCTTGGAAACACCATATATTTT,CASSLLGNTIYF
-,TRBV7-2,-,TRBJ1-2,TGTGCCAGCAGCCCTGGCGGGGGAGGCTACACCTTC,CASSPGGGGYTF
TRBD1,TRBV19,-,TRBJ1-5,TGTGCCAGTAGTATGGGGACAGGGAATCAGCCCCAGCATTTT,CASSMGTGNQPQHF
-,TRBV20-1,-,TRBJ1-2,TGCAGTGCTAGTGAGGTTACCGTAGCTAACTATGGCTACACCTTC,CSASEVTVANYGYTF
TRBD1,TRBV19,-,TRBJ2-7,TGTGCCAGTAGTTCCTCCGGGACAGGGGTTTACGAGCAGTACTTC,CASSSSGTGVYEQYF
-,TRBV29-1,-,TRBJ2-2,TGCAGCGTTTCGGAGCCCGGGGAGCTGTTTTTT,CSVSEPGELFF
TRBD2,TRBV5-1,-,TRBJ2-7,TGCGCCAGCAGCCCCCGGACTAGCGGGAGGGCCCCGCGCGAGCAGTACTTC,CASSPRTSGRAPREQYF
-,TRBV19,-,TRBJ1-2,TGTGCCAGTAGTATAGATCTAGAGGAGTATGGTGGCTACACCTTC,CASSIDLEEYGGYTF
-,TRBV5-4,-,TRBJ1-3,TGTGCCAGCAGCTTATCCAGTGGAAACACCATATATTTT,CASSLSSGNTIYF
-,TRBV28,few,TRBJ1-5,TGTGCCAGCAGTGGGCCTGCCTCGTCCGAAGGCAATCAGCCCCAGCATTTT,CASSGPASSEGNQPQHF
-,TRBV30,-,TRBJ2-7,TGTGCCTGGAGTGAGACCGACGGGGGATTATACTTC,CAWSETDGGLYF
-,TRBV27,-,TRBJ1-4,TGTGCCAGCAGTTCGCTGGGCCGGGTCAGTGAAAAACTGTTTTTT,CASSSLGRVSEKLFF
TRBD1,TRBV27,-,TRBJ2-7,TGTGCCAGCAGACCGGGACAGGGACCCTACGAGCAGTACTTC,CASRPGQGPYEQYF
TRBD1,TRBV28,-,TRBJ1-2,TGTGCCAGCAGCCCCAGGGGGCAAGACTATGGCTACACCTTC,CASSPRGQDYGYTF
TRBD2,TRBV29-1,-,TRBJ2-1,TGCAGCTCCACTTCGGGACTAGCGGGAACGTATGAGCAGTTCTTC,CSSTSGLAGTYEQFF
-,TRBV18,-,TRBJ1-4,TGTGCCAGCTCACCCCCTGGGGCAGTCGGAGGAGAAAAACTGTTTTTT,CASSPPGAVGGEKLFF
-,TRBV28,-,TRBJ1-5,TGTGCCAGCAAGGGTAAGGGAACCACAAGTAAACAGCCCCAGCATTTT,CASKGKGTTSKQPQHF
-,TRBV4-3,-,TRBJ2-3,TGCGCCAGCAGCCCGCGGGGCTTGGGTTCAGATACGCAGTATTTT,CASSPRGLGSDTQYF
-,TRBV18,-,TRBJ1-6,TGTGCCAGCTCACCTACAAACCAGGGCAGGGGATATAATTCACCCCTCCACTTT,CASSPTNQGRGYNSPLHF
-,TRBV18,-,TRBJ1-1,TGTGCCAGCTCACCAGTTGGGGGGGACACTGAAGCTTTCTTT,CASSPVGGDTEAFF
TRBD1,TRBV9,-,TRBJ1-2,TGTGCCAGCAGCGTAGAAGGGGGCAGGTATGGCTACACCTTC,CASSVEGGRYGYTF
TRBD1,TRBV6-5,-,TRBJ2-7,TGTGCCAGCAGTTACCTGGGACAGGGCTACGAGCAGTACTTC,CASSYLGQGYEQYF
-,TRBV5-5,-,TRBJ1-2,TGTGCCAGCAGCTTAGAAAGAATCGGTGGCTACACCTTC,CASSLERIGGYTF
-,TRBV5-1,-,TRBJ2-3,TGCGCCAGCAGCTTGAGAGGGGCGCAACCCACAGATACGCAGTATTTT,CASSLRGAQPTDTQYF